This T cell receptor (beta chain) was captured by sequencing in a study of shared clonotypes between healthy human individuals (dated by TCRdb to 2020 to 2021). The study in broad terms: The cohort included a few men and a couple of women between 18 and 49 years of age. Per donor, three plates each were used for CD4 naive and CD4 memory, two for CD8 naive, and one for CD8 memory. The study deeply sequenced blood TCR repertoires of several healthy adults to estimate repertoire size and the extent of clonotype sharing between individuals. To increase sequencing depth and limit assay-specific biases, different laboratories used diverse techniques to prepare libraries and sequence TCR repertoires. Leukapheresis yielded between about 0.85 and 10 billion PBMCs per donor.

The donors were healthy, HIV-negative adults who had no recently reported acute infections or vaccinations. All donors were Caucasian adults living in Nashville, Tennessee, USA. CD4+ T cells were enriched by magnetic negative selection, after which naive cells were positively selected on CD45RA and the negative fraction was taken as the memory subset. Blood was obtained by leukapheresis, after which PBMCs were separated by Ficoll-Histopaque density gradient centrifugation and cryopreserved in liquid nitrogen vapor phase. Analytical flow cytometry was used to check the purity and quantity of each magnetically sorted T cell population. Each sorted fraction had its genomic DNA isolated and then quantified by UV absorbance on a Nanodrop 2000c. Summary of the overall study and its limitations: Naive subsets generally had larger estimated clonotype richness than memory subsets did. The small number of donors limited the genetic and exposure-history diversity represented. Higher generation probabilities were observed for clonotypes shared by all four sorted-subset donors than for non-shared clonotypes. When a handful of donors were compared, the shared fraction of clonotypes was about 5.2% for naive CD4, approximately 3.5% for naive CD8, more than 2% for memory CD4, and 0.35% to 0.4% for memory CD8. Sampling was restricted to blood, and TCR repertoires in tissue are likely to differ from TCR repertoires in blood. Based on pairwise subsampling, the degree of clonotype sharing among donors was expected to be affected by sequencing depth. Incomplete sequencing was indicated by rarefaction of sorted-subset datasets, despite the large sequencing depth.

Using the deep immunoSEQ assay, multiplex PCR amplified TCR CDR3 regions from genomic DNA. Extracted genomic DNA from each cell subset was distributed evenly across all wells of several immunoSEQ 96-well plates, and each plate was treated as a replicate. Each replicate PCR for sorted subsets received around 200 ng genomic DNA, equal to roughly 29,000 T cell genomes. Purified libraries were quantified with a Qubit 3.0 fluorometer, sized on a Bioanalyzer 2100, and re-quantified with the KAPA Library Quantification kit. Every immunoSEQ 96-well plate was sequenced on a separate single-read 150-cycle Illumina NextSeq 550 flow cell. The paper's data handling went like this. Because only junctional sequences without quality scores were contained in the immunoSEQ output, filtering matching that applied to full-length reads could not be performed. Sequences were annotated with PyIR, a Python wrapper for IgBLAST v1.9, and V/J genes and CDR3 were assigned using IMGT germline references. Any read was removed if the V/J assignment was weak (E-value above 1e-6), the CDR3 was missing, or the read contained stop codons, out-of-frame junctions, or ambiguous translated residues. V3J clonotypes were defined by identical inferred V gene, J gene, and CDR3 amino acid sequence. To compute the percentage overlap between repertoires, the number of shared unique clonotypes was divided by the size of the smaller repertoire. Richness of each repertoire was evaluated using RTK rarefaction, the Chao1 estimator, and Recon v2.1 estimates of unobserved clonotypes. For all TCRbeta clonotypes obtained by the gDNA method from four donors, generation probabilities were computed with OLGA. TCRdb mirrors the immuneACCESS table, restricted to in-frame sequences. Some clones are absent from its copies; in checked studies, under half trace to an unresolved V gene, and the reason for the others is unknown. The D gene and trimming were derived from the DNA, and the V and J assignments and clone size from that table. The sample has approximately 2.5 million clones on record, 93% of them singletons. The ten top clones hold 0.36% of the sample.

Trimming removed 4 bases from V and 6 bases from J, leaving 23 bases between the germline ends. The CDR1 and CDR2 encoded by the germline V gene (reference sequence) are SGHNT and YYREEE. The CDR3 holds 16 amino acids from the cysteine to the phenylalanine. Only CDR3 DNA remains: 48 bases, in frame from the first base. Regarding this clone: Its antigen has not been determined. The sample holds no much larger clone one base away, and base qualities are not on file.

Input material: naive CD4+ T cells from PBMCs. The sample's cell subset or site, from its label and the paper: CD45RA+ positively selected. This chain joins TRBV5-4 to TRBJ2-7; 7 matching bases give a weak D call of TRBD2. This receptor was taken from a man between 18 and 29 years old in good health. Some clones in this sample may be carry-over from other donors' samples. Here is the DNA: TGTGCCAGCAGCCACGGCCGGGGGGCTACCGGCTCCGAGCAGTACTTC. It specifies CASSHGRGATGSEQYF.